The rows below give T cell receptor beta chains drawn from one sample of a study of identical twins. One entry per CDR3 protein results from TCRdb running MiXCR on the 5' RACE reads. The table records about 810,000 distinct CDR3 sequences, 12% of them present only once. Another study also made use of these data, one on yellow fever vaccine responses in identical twins.

Sequencing used PBMCs. The receptors stem from a woman between 18 and 30 years old in good health. CDR3s include the opening cysteine and the closing phenylalanine or tryptophan. D genes are given only for firm matches. The size of a clone is reported for some rows only, either as once, few or many, or as a class for expanded clones.

v_call	d_call	clone_size	j_call	cdr3_aa	cdr3_nt
TRBV12-3/TRBV12-4	TRBD1	few	TRBJ1-5	CASSLKGAGGGQPQHF	TGTGCCAGCAGTCTGAAGGGGGCAGGGGGGGGTCAGCCCCAGCATTTT
TRBV28	NA	few	TRBJ2-7	CASSFAGTPAYEQYF	TGTGCCAGCAGTTTCGCCGGGACCCCGGCCTACGAGCAGTACTTC
TRBV11-2	NA	NA	TRBJ2-1	CASSTTRGPSYNEQFF	TGTGCCAGCAGCACAACCCGGGGCCCCTCCTACAATGAGCAGTTCTTC
TRBV5-1	TRBD1	many	TRBJ2-7	CASSRTGNYEQYF	TGCGCCAGCAGCCGGACAGGGAACTACGAGCAGTACTTC
TRBV11-2	NA	NA	TRBJ2-5	CASSLVLALASQETQYF	TGTGCCAGCAGCTTAGTTTTGGCTCTGGCGTCCCAAGAGACCCAGTACTTC
TRBV28	TRBD2	NA	TRBJ2-3	CASSNPGLAGLWTDTQYF	TGTGCCAGCAGTAACCCCGGGCTAGCGGGATTGTGGACAGATACGCAGTATTTT
TRBV11-2	NA	NA	TRBJ2-7	CASSLNPPLDEQYF	TGTGCCAGCAGCTTAAACCCCCCCTTGGACGAGCAGTACTTC
TRBV7-9	NA	NA	TRBJ1-2	CASSMPNYGYTF	TGTGCCAGCAGTATGCCTAACTATGGCTACACCTTC
TRBV7-2	NA	many	TRBJ2-3	CASRPGPLPDTQYF	TGTGCCAGCAGACCGGGCCCCCTCCCAGATACGCAGTATTTT
TRBV15	NA	many	TRBJ1-1	CATSRDRGTEAFF	TGTGCCACCAGCAGAGATCGGGGCACTGAAGCTTTCTTT
TRBV20-1	TRBD2	NA	TRBJ2-7	CSARAGDGFGEQYF	TGCAGTGCCCGAGCGGGGGATGGCTTCGGCGAGCAGTACTTC
TRBV7-6	NA	NA	TRBJ1-1	CASSPELQNTEAFF	TGTGCCAGCAGCCCTGAACTTCAAAACACTGAAGCTTTCTTT
TRBV12-3/TRBV12-4	NA	many	TRBJ1-5	CASSSRDGDQPQHF	TGTGCCAGCAGTTCCCGGGATGGGGATCAGCCCCAGCATTTT
TRBV12-3/TRBV12-4	TRBD2	NA	TRBJ2-1	CASRVAGGPGNEQFF	TGTGCCAGCAGGGTAGCGGGGGGGCCCGGCAATGAGCAGTTCTTC
TRBV7-8	NA	NA	TRBJ2-7	CASSLQQVGNYEQYF	TGTGCCAGCAGCCTCCAGCAGGTTGGCAACTACGAGCAGTACTTC
TRBV12-3/TRBV12-4	NA	few	TRBJ2-2	CASSHDQGQNTGELFF	TGTGCCAGCAGCCATGACCAGGGGCAGAACACCGGGGAGCTGTTTTTT
TRBV4-1	NA	NA	TRBJ2-5	CASSRVRGVETQYF	TGCGCCAGCAGCCGAGTCCGGGGAGTGGAGACCCAGTACTTC
TRBV6-1	NA	NA	TRBJ2-1	CASSGLAVRNEQFF	TGTGCCAGCAGTGGGTTAGCGGTCCGGAATGAGCAGTTCTTC
TRBV9	TRBD2	few	TRBJ2-3	CASSLAGRGSTDTQYF	TGTGCCAGCAGCCTAGCGGGTCGCGGGAGCACAGATACGCAGTATTTT
TRBV2	TRBD2	many	TRBJ2-3	CASSEGLFSGSWSDTQYF	TGTGCCAGCAGTGAGGGTTTGTTTAGCGGGAGTTGGTCAGATACGCAGTATTTT
TRBV5-1	TRBD2	NA	TRBJ2-1	CASSPRGGGLAGQNYNEQFF	TGCGCCAGCAGCCCGAGAGGGGGGGGACTAGCGGGACAAAATTACAATGAGCAGTTCTTC
TRBV5-1	TRBD1	NA	TRBJ2-2	CASSYYKGATGELFF	TGCGCCAGCAGCTATTACAAGGGGGCCACCGGGGAGCTGTTTTTT
TRBV18	TRBD1	few	TRBJ2-1	CASSPRQGYQFF	TGTGCCAGCTCACCCCGACAGGGTTATCAGTTCTTC